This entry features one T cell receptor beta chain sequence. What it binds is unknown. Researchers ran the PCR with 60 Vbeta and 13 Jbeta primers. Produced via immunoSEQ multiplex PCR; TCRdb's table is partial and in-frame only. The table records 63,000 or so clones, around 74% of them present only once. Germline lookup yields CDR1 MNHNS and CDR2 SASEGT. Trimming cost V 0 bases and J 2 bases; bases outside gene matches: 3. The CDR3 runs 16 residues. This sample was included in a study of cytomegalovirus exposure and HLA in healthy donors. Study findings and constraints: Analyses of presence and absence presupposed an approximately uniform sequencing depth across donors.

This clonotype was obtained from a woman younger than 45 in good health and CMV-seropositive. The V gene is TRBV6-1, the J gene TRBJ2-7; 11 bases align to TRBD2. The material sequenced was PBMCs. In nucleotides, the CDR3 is TGTGCCAGCAGTGAAGCTGGACTAGCGGGCCCCTACGAGCAGTACTTC. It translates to CASSEAGLAGPYEQYF.